This entry lists 14 T cell receptor beta chains sequenced from one sample in a study of blood T cells in healthy people across ages. Next came a second PCR, run for about 7 to 12 cycles, which used a sample-barcoded 5' primer along with a J-beta primer mix. TCRdb re-analysed the 5' RACE reads in MiXCR, keeping a single row per CDR3 protein. Here the sample spans some 800,000 distinct CDR3 sequences, around 45% being singletons. The sequenced material came from blood. The receptors shown here come from a man aged 55 to 70 in good health.

The chain joins TRBV4-3 to TRBJ1-1; TRBD1 matches at 8 bases. The ends lost 4 bases at V and 1 base at J; junction bases unmatched: 8. Germline CDR1 and CDR2: LGHNA and YSLEER. The CDR3 spans 16 residues. The CDR3 is CASSPNPGQANTEAFF. In DNA, the CDR3 is TGCGCCAGCAGCCCGAACCCGGGACAGGCGAACACTGAAGCTTTCTTT.

This clonotype was seen only a few times. The chain joins TRBV5-1 to TRBJ2-7; D might be TRBD1 or TRBD2, each matching 6 bases. The germline V gene encodes CDR1 SGHRS and CDR2 YFSETQ. Trimming took 3 bases from V and 2 from J, leaving 15 bases between them. This CDR3 region has 15 residues. Here the CDR3 reads CASSSLGGQAYEQYF. CDR3 bases: TGCGCCAGCAGCTCCCTCGGGGGCCAAGCCTACGAGCAGTACTTC. Supplemented by reference TRBV5-1 and TRBJ2-7, the full variable domain reads KAGVTQTPRYLIKTRGQQVTLSCSPISGHRSVSWYQQTPGQGLQFLFEYFSETQRNKGNFPGRFSGRQFSNSRSEMNVSTLELGDSALYLCASSSLGGQAYEQYFGPGTRLTVT.

The CDR3 DNA is TGTGCCAGCAGTGAAAGGCAGGGGTACTACGAGCAGTACTTC. The encoded protein is CASSERQGYYEQYF. The chain has TRBV25-1 and TRBJ2-4, with D possibly being TRBD1 (6 bases). The J call is doubtful: the DNA matches TRBJ2-7 better. Germline assignment: CDR1 MGHDK and CDR2 SYGVNS. The CDR3 covers 14 residues.

This clonotype came up a few times. The rearrangement links TRBV5-6 to TRBJ1-1; a weak D match, TRBD1 (5 bases). The ends were cut back, 3 bases at V and 5 bases at J, with 17 bases in the middle. This CDR3 comprises 15 residues. From germline, CDR1 is SGHDT and CDR2 YYEEEE. Here the CDR3 reads CASSYRGRSVTEAFF. The DNA of the CDR3 is TGTGCCAGCAGCTACCGGGGGAGGTCGGTGACTGAAGCTTTCTTT.

This clonotype has only a few counts. The rearrangement links TRBV2 to TRBJ2-1; possible D gene TRBD2, 6 bases. Trimming removed 6 bases from V and 10 bases from J, with 10 bases in between. The CDR3 sequence is 11 residues long. Germline V gene sequence: CDR1 SNHLY, CDR2 FYNNEI. The CDR3 is CASRSEGEQFF. Here the CDR3 DNA reads TGTGCCAGCAGGTCGGAGGGGGAGCAGTTCTTC.

This clonotype was counted between two and nine times. This sequence joins TRBV19 and TRBJ2-4; D perhaps matches TRBD1 (6 bases). The CDR3 length is 15 residues. The germline V gene has CDR1 LNHDA and CDR2 SQIVND (reference sequence). The V end lost 2 bases, the J end lost 4 bases, and 12 bases lay between the germline ends. The CDR3 loop is CASSIQNRVKNIQYF. The DNA for the CDR3 is TGTGCCAGTAGTATACAAAACAGGGTTAAAAACATTCAGTACTTC.

The chain links TRBV6-1 to TRBJ2-2; unclear D gene. Germline V gives CDR1 MNHNS, CDR2 SASEGT. This CDR3 is 14 amino acids long. V shed 11 bases and J shed 0 bases, with 13 bases lying between them. The CDR3 loop is CACIGRPNTGELFF. CDR3 DNA: TGTGCCTGCATCGGACGGCCGAACACCGGGGAGCTGTTTTTT.

The V and J genes are TRBV5-1 and TRBJ1-2; D is unclear. Between the trimmed V and J ends, which lost 0 bases and 4 bases, there was a span of 13 bases. This CDR3 region has 15 residues. Germline CDR1 is SGHRS and CDR2 is YFSETQ. CDR3 region: CASSLDPGRIYGYTF. Written as DNA, the CDR3 is TGCGCCAGCAGCTTGGACCCCGGGAGAATCTATGGCTACACCTTC.

The chain combines TRBV13 with TRBJ1-1; 9 positions agree with TRBD1. Germline trimming cut 5 bases from V and 2 bases from J; bases unmatched to any gene: 6. The CDR3 consists of 15 residues. Germline CDR1 and CDR2: PRHDT and FYEKMQ (reference sequence). CDR3 protein: CASSGGQGVNTEAFF. DNA for the CDR3: TGTGCCAGCAGCGGGGGACAGGGTGTAAACACTGAAGCTTTCTTT.

The rearrangement links TRBV7-8 to TRBJ1-1; TRBD1 might be the D (5 bases). The germline V gene encodes CDR1 SGHVS and CDR2 FQNEAQ. The germline V and J ends were trimmed by 2 bases and 4 bases, with 8 bases remaining between them. This CDR3 is 13 amino acids long. For the CDR3, the DNA is TGTGCCAGCAGCTTAAGCAGGGCCACTGAAGCTTTCTTT. Protein product: CASSLSRATEAFF.

This chain connects TRBV20-1 to TRBJ1-1; tentatively, D is TRBD1 (5 bases). CDR3 size: 17 residues. CDR1 is DFQATT, CDR2 SNEGSKA, per germline (reference sequence). The germline V and J ends were trimmed by 1 base and 1 base, with 19 bases remaining between them. The CDR3 DNA follows: TGCAGTGCTAGAGCGGCCCCAGGGTCTGATAAGAACACTGAAGCTTTCTTT. Amino acids: CSARAAPGSDKNTEAFF.

The chain combines TRBV13 with TRBJ2-1, with TRBD2 matching over 8 bases. V shed 5 bases and J 5 bases; nucleotides not matched to a gene: 14. The CDR3 has 17 amino acids. Germline V gene sequence: CDR1 PRHDT, CDR2 FYEKMQ (reference sequence). Written as DNA, the CDR3 is TGTGCCAGCAGCCTAACTAGGAGGCGGGGGGTAGACAATGAGCAGTTCTTC. Encoded protein: CASSLTRRRGVDNEQFF.

This chain links TRBV4-3 with TRBJ1-2, with D perhaps matching TRBD1 (5 bases). The CDR3 has 15 amino acids. Trimming shortened V by 0 bases and J by 8 bases, and 16 bases separated the two germline ends. Germline lookup yields CDR1 LGHNA and CDR2 YSLEER. The CDR3 protein is CASSQDGGRARGYTF. Here the CDR3 DNA reads TGCGCCAGCAGCCAAGACGGAGGCAGGGCTCGGGGCTACACCTTC.

The chain is built from TRBV29-1 and TRBJ1-2; D remains unclear. Per germline, CDR1 SQVTM and CDR2 ANQGSEA. CDR3 length: 12 amino acids. V lost 4 bases, J lost 8 bases, and 14 bases lay in between. CDR3: CSVVGSVGGYTF. Written as DNA, the CDR3 is TGCAGCGTTGTTGGATCAGTAGGAGGCTACACCTTC.